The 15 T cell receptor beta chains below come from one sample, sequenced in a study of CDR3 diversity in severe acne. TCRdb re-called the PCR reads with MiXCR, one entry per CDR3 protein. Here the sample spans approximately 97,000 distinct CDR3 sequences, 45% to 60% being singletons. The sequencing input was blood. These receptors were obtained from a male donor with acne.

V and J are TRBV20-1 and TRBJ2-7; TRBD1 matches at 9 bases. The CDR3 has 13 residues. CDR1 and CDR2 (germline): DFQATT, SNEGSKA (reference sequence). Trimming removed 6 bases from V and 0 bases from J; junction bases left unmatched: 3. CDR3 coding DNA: TGCAGTGCCGGGGACAGGGCCTCCTACGAGCAGTACTTC. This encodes CSAGDRASYEQYF.

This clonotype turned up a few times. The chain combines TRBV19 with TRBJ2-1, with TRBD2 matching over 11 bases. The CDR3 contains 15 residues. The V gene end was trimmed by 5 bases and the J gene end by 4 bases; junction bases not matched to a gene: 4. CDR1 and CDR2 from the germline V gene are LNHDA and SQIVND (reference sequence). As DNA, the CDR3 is TGTGCCAGTAGTGCGACTAGCGGGGTTTACAATGAGCAGTTCTTC. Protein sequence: CASSATSGVYNEQFF.

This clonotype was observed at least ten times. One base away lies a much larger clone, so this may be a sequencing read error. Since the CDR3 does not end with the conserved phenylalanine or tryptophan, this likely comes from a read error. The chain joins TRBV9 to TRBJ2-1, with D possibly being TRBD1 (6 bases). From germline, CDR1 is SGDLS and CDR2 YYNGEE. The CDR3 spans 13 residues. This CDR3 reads CAGRSTGNREQFL. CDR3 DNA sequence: TGTGCCGGCAGAAGTACAGGGAATCGTGAGCAGTTCCTC.

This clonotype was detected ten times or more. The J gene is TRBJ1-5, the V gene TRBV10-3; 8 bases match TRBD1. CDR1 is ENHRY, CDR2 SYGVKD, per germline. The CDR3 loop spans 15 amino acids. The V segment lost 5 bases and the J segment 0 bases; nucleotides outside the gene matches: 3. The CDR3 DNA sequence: TGTGCCATCAGTTTGGGACAGGATAGCAATCAGCCCCAGCATTTT. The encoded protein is CAISLGQDSNQPQHF.

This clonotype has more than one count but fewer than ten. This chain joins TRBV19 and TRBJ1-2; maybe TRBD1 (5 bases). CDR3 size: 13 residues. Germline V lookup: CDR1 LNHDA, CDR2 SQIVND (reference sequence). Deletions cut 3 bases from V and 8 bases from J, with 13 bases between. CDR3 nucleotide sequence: TGTGCCAGTAGTATCCAGGGACTGGCAGGCTACACCTTC. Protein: CASSIQGLAGYTF.

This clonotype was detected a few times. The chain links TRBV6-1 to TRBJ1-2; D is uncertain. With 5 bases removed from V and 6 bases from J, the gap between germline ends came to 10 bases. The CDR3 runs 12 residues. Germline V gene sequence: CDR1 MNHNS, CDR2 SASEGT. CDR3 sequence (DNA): TGTGCCAGCAGTCGGTTATTTGATGGCTACACCTTC. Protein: CASSRLFDGYTF.

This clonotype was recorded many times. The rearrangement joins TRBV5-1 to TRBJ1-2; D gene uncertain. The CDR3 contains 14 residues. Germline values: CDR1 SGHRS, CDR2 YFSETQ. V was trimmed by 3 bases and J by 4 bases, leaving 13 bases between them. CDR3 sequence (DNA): TGCGCCAGCAGCTCGGACGGAGTAACCTATGGCTACACCTTC. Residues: CASSSDGVTYGYTF.

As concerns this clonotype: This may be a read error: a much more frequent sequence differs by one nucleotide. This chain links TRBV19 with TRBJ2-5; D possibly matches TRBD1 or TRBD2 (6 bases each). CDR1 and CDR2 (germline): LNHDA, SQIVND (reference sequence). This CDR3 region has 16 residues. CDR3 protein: CVSSMGRGDFPETQYF. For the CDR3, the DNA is TGTGTCAGTAGTATGGGTAGGGGGGACTTTCCTGAGACCCAGTACTTC.

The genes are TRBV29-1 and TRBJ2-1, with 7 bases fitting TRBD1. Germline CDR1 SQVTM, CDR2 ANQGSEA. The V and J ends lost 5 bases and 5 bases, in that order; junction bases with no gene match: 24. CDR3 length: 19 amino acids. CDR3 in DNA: TGCAGCGTTCTGCCCTATCTCGGGACAGAACTTTCAGGTCACAATGAGCAGTTCTTC. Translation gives CSVLPYLGTELSGHNEQFF.

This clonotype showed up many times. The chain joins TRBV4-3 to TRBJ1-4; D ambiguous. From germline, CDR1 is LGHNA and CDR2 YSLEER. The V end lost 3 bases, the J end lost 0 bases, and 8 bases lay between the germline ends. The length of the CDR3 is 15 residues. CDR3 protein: CASSHLRSTNEKLFF. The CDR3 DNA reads TGCGCCAGCAGCCACCTCAGGTCAACTAATGAAAAACTGTTTTTT.

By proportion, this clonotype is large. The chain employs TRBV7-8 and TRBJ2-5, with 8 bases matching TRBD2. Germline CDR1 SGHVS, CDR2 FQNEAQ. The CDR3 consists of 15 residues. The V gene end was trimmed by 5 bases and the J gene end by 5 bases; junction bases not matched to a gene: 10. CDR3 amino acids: CASSEGLGGGETQYF. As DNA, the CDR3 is TGTGCCAGCAGCGAGGGACTAGGTGGGGGGGAGACCCAGTACTTC.

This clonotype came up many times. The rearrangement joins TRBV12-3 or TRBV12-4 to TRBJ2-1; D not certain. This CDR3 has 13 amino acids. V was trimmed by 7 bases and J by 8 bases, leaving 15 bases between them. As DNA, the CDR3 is TGTGCCAGCATGATCTTTCCAAGGGATGAGCAGTTCTTC. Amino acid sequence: CASMIFPRDEQFF.

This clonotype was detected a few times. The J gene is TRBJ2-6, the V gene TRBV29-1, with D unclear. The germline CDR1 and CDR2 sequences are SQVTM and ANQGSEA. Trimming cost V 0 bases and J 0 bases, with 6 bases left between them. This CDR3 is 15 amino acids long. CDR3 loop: CSVEEAPSGANVLTF. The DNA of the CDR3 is TGCAGCGTTGAAGAGGCCCCCTCTGGGGCCAACGTCCTGACTTTC. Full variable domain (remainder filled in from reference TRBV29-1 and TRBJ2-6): SAVISQKPSRDICQRGTSLTIQCQVDSQVTMMFWYRQQPGQSLTLIATANQGSEATYESGFVIDKFPISRPNLTFSTLTVSNMSPEDSSIYLCSVEEAPSGANVLTFGAGSRLTVL.

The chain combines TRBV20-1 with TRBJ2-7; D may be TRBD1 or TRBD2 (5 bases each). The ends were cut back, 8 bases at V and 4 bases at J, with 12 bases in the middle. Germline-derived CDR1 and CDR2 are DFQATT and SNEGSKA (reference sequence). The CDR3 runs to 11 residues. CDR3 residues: CSLGDLYEQYF. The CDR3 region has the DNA TGCAGTTTAGGGGACCTTTACGAGCAGTACTTC.

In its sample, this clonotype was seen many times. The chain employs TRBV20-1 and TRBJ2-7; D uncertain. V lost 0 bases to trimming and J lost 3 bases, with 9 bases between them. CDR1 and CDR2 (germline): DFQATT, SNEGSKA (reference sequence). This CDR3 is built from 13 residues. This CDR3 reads CSARDRSHYEQYV. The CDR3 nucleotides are TGCAGTGCTAGAGATCGTAGTCACTACGAGCAGTACGTC.